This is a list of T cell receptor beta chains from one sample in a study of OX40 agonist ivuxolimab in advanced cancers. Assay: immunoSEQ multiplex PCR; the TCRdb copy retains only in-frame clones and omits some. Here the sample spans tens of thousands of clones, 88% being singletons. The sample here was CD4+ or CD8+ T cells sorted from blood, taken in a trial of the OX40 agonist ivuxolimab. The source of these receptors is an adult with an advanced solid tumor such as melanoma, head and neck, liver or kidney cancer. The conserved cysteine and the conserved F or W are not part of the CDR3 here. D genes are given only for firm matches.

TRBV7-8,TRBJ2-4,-,ASSQPREEAKNIQY
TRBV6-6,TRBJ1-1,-,ASSVVGSGANTEAF
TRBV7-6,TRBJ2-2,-,ASSSLDWADTGELF
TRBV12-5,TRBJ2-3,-,ASGLAHTDTQY
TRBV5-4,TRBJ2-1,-,ASSQEEGVGDNEQF
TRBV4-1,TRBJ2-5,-,ASSQDSQETQY
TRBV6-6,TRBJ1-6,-,ASTLLGGPRNSPLH
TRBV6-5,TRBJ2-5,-,ASSTSLGETQY
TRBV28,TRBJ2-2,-,ASSLGPGELF
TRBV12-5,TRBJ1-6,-,ASGLPDNRALH
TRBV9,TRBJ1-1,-,ASSGAGGGETEAF
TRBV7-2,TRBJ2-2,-,ASSFMTGTPGELF
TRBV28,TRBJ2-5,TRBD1,ASGGQVRPWTQY
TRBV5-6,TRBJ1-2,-,ASSLEGSDDYGYT
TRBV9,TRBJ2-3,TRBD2,ASSGTSGTDTQY
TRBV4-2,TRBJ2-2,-,ASSQEQATGELF
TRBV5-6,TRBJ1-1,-,ASSLGVNTEAF
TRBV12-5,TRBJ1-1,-,ASVTGRSEAF
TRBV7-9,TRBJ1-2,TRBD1,ASSYSGTETNYGYT
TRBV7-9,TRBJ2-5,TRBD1,ASRQGARYETQY
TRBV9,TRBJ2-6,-,ASSAGHGGWDSGANVLT
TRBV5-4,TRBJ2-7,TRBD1,ASSLSPGGAYEQY
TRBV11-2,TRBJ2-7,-,ASSLDPRGSYEQY
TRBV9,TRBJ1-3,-,ASSLDSSGNTIY
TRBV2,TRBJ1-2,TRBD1,ASFRTGGNYGYT
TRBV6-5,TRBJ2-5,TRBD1,ASSPDRAGWAQY
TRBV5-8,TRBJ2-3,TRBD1,ASSWTGQSMRDTQY
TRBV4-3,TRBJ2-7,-,ASSQEISSLYEQY
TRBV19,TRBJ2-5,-,ASIDWAGPVKTQY
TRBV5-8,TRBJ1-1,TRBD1,ATEDRVTEAF
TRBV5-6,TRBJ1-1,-,ASSDYRDFTEAF
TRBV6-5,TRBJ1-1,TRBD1,ASRPDRGYTEAF
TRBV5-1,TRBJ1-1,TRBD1,ASSWKTGDEAF
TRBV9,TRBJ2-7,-,ASSVGKESYEQY
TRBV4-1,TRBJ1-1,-,ASSKQGNTEAF
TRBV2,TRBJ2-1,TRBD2,ASRFSGAPYNEQF
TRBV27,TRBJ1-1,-,ASNPQGTNTEAF
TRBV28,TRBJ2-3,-,ASSRGTSYTDTQY
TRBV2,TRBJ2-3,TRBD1,ATPRDRGTDTQY
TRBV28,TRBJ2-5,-,ASSLWGNQETQY
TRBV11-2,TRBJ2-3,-,ASLSGAWTDTQY